The 30 T cell receptor beta chains listed next were all sequenced from one sample in a study of blood T cell repertoires in COVID-19. Method: immunoSEQ multiplex PCR; TCRdb's copy keeps in-frame clones and lacks some. The profile shows some 290,000 clones, roughly 88% of them singletons. Specimen: PBMCs or T cells enriched from blood (not recorded which). Receptors were obtained from a woman aged 40 to 50 with acute COVID-19.

The chain recombines TRBV7-8 with TRBJ2-1; 12 positions agree with TRBD1. Germline V gene sequence: CDR1 SGHVS, CDR2 FQNEAQ. The CDR3 is 20 amino acids. J lost 2 bases, V lost 3 bases, and 14 bases had no gene match. The CDR3 is CASSFYSGQGARYPYNEQFF. CDR3 nucleotide sequence: TGTGCCAGCAGCTTCTATTCGGGACAGGGGGCGCGATACCCCTACAATGAGCAGTTCTTC.

V gene TRBV10-3 combines with J gene TRBJ2-7; 8 bases are shared with TRBD2. Germline CDR1 is ENHRY and CDR2 is SYGVKD. The CDR3 contains 18 residues. With 0 bases clipped from V and 3 bases from J, the junction kept 13 bases outside the gene matches. CDR3 in DNA: TGTGCCATCAGTGAGTCCTTCAGGAGAGGACTAGCCGGCTACGAGCAGTACTTC. It is translated as CAISESFRRGLAGYEQYF.

The rearrangement uses TRBV9 and TRBJ2-7, with 9 bases matching TRBD1. Germline CDR1 and CDR2: SGDLS and YYNGEE. With 3 bases clipped from V and 6 bases from J, the junction kept 7 bases outside the gene matches. This CDR3 is built from 14 residues. DNA of the CDR3: TGTGCCAGCAGCGAACAGGGGGCTCTCGGCGAGCAGTACTTC. It encodes CASSEQGALGEQYF.

This chain uses TRBV5-1 with TRBJ1-4; 8 bases agree with TRBD1. The germline V gene has CDR1 SGHRS and CDR2 YFSETQ. The CDR3 sequence is 16 residues long. With 0 bases clipped from V and 8 bases from J, the junction kept 9 bases outside the gene matches. CDR3 nucleotides: TGCGCCAGCAGCTTGGGGGGGACAGGCCTTCCGGAAAAACTGTTTTTT. Its translation is CASSLGGTGLPEKLFF.

The chain has TRBV6-5 and TRBJ1-1; D not certain. Germline assignment: CDR1 MNHEY and CDR2 SVGAGI. Trimming took off 0 bases at V and 0 bases at J, with 8 bases between the two ends. The CDR3 loop spans 15 amino acids. The CDR3 DNA is TGTGCCAGCAGTTACTCGAAAACATTGAACACTGAAGCTTTCTTT. This codes for CASSYSKTLNTEAFF.

The gene calls are TRBV5-1 and TRBJ2-7; no reliable D call. CDR3 size: 14 residues. The V gene lost 4 bases and the J gene lost 4 bases, with 15 bases spanning the gap. The germline V gene encodes CDR1 SGHRS and CDR2 YFSETQ. The CDR3 nucleotides read TGCGCCAGCAGCCCTCTAAGCACCGGGTACGAGCAGTACTTC. Its protein product is CASSPLSTGYEQYF.

The rearrangement uses TRBV18 and TRBJ1-4; the match to TRBD1 covers 8 bases. Germline V lookup: CDR1 KGHSH, CDR2 LQKENI. CDR3 length: 16 residues. J gave up 8 bases and V 3 bases, and 11 bases lay outside the gene matches. CDR3 DNA sequence: TGTGCCAGCTCACCTTTACCCGGGACAGGCGACGAAAAACTGTTTTTT. This sequence encodes CASSPLPGTGDEKLFF.

This clone was detected only a few times. V is TRBV27 and J is TRBJ2-7, with 8 positions matching TRBD2. CDR1 is MNHEY and CDR2 is SMNVEV in the germline V gene (reference sequence). The length of the CDR3 is 14 residues. V gave up 6 bases and J gave up 1 base; unmatched junction bases: 5. DNA for the CDR3: TGTGCCAGCAGAACTAGCGGCCTATCCTACGAGCAGTACTTC. The encoded protein is CASRTSGLSYEQYF.

The rearrangement links TRBV30 to TRBJ1-2, with TRBD1 matching 8 bases. The CDR3 consists of 13 residues. J lost 7 bases, V lost 0 bases, and 4 bases had no gene match. CDR1 is GTSNPN, CDR2 SVGIG, per germline (reference sequence). In nucleotides, the CDR3 is TGTGCCTGGAGTGTACGACAGGGGAGTGGCTACACCTTC. It is translated as CAWSVRQGSGYTF.

This chain connects TRBV6-5 to TRBJ2-2, with D hard to call. The CDR3 extends over 13 amino acids. Germline lookup yields CDR1 MNHEY and CDR2 SVGAGI. Trimming shortened V by 5 bases and J by 4 bases, and 8 bases separated the two germline ends. As DNA, the CDR3 is TGTGCCAGCAGTCGAACCGGCACCGGGGAGCTGTTTTTT. It specifies CASSRTGTGELFF.

Here the CDR3 reads CASTNRGLGSPLHF. In nucleotides, the CDR3 is TGTGCCAGTACCAACAGGGGGCTGGGTTCACCCCTCCACTTT. V usage is TRBV19 and J usage is TRBJ1-6, with TRBD1 matching 9 bases. CDR1 is LNHDA and CDR2 is SQIVND in the germline V gene (reference sequence). Germline trimming cut 7 bases from V and 9 bases from J; bases unmatched to any gene: 7. The CDR3 spans 14 residues.

This rearrangement joins TRBV5-6 to TRBJ1-1; no clear D. The CDR3 is 13 amino acids. V was clipped by 6 bases and J by 5 bases, with 14 bases between them. CDR1 is SGHDT, CDR2 YYEEEE, per germline. CDR3 in DNA: TGTGCCAGCATCCGTGGAGGGAAAACTGAAGCTTTCTTT. Translation gives CASIRGGKTEAFF.

For this clone: One end of the junction fails to match germline, which may point to a read error. The chain has TRBV18 and TRBJ2-2; 10 bases line up with TRBD2. The CDR3 consists of 15 residues. Germline V gives CDR1 KGHSH, CDR2 LQKENI. The CDR3 loop reads CASSPDLAGAGELFF. CDR3 bases: TGTGCCAGCTCACCAGACCTAGCGGGGGCCGGAGAGCTGTTTTTT.

This clone was recorded many times. Other DNA sequences in the sample encode the same CDR3. The CDR3 region is CSVPNPDREGSETQYF. The DNA for the CDR3 is TGCAGCGTTCCAAACCCGGACAGGGAAGGTTCAGAGACCCAGTACTTC. The genes are TRBV29-1 and TRBJ2-5, with 8 bases fitting TRBD1. The CDR3 extends over 16 amino acids. With V trimmed by 5 bases and J by 4 bases, 15 bases remained unmatched. Germline V gene sequence: CDR1 SQVTM, CDR2 ANQGSEA.

V and J are TRBV2 and TRBJ1-2; TRBD1 matches 7 bases. The CDR3 length is 15 residues. V gave up 1 base and J gave up 4 bases; unmatched junction bases: 6. The germline V gene encodes CDR1 SNHLY and CDR2 FYNNEI. DNA of the CDR3: TGTGCCAGCAGTGAAGAGGGCAGGGGGTCCTATGGCTACACCTTC. Protein: CASSEEGRGSYGYTF.

The rearrangement joins TRBV6-5 to TRBJ2-5; 14 bases align to TRBD2. The germline V gene has CDR1 MNHEY and CDR2 SVGAGI. The CDR3 length is 15 residues. V was clipped by 7 bases and J by 4 bases; unmatched bases: 5. CDR3 nucleotide sequence: TGTGCCAGCAAAAGGACTAGCGGGAGGAGAGAGACCCAGTACTTC. Translating gives CASKRTSGRRETQYF.

The chain couples TRBV2 to TRBJ2-1, with 7 bases fitting TRBD1. The length of the CDR3 is 13 residues. After removal of 1 base from V and 7 bases from J, the junction contained 1 base not matched to a gene. Germline V gene data show CDR1 as SNHLY and CDR2 as FYNNEI. DNA for the CDR3: TGTGCCAGCAGTGAAGACAGGGGAAATGAGCAGTTCTTC. Amino acids: CASSEDRGNEQFF. The full variable domain, its missing parts supplied by reference TRBV2 and TRBJ2-1, is EPEVTQTPSHQVTQMGQEVILRCVPISNHLYFYWYRQILGQKVEFLVSFYNNEISEKSEIFDDQFSVERPDGSNFTLKIRSTKLEDSAMYFCASSEDRGNEQFFGPGTRLTVL.

The rearrangement uses TRBV6-5 and TRBJ2-1; 14 nucleotides align to TRBD2. With 4 bases clipped from V and 8 bases from J, the junction kept 7 bases outside the gene matches. Germline V lookup: CDR1 MNHEY, CDR2 SVGAGI. The CDR3 has 16 amino acids. The CDR3 DNA sequence: TGTGCCAGCAGTTCAACCGGACTAGCGGGAGGTTATGAGCAGTTCTTC. Its translation: CASSSTGLAGGYEQFF.

The chain has TRBV5-1 and TRBJ2-6; possibly TRBD2 for D (5 bases). The CDR3 length is 15 residues. The germline V gene has CDR1 SGHRS and CDR2 YFSETQ. Trimming removed 0 bases at V and 3 bases at J, with 7 bases between. The chain's CDR3 is CASSLVRDGANVLTF. The CDR3, as DNA: TGCGCCAGCAGCTTGGTCCGGGATGGGGCCAACGTCCTGACTTTC. Full variable domain (missing parts from reference TRBV5-1 and TRBJ2-6): KAGVTQTPRYLIKTRGQQVTLSCSPISGHRSVSWYQQTPGQGLQFLFEYFSETQRNKGNFPGRFSGRQFSNSRSEMNVSTLELGDSALYLCASSLVRDGANVLTFGAGSRLTVL.

V is TRBV24-1 and J is TRBJ1-2, with 8 positions matching TRBD1. CDR1 and CDR2 from the germline V gene are KGHDR and SFDVKD. V was clipped by 5 bases and J by 3 bases; unmatched bases: 4. This CDR3 has 14 amino acids. CDR3 loop: CATSGPGQDYGYTF. In nucleotides, the CDR3 is TGTGCCACCAGTGGCCCGGGACAGGACTATGGCTACACCTTC.

The V and J genes are TRBV9 and TRBJ2-3; TRBD2 matches 10 bases. This CDR3 spans 15 amino acids. The trim removed 5 bases at V and 2 bases at J, leaving 5 bases unmatched. Looked up from germline, CDR1 is SGDLS and CDR2 is YYNGEE. In nucleotides, the CDR3 is TGTGCCAGCAGTGAGAGCGGGAGGGCCACAGATACGCAGTATTTT. Residues: CASSESGRATDTQYF.

This chain uses TRBV27 with TRBJ2-4; a possible D gene is TRBD1 (5 bases). Germline V CDR1 and CDR2: MNHEY, SMNVEV (reference sequence). This CDR3 spans 15 amino acids. The V gene lost 4 bases and the J gene lost 0 bases, with 10 bases spanning the gap. CDR3 sequence reads: CASSSTGLAKNIQYF. CDR3 DNA: TGTGCCAGCAGTTCAACAGGTTTAGCCAAAAACATTCAGTACTTC.

The chain employs TRBV9 and TRBJ1-5; 9 bases agree with TRBD1. The V gene end was trimmed by 0 bases and the J gene end by 7 bases; junction bases not matched to a gene: 8. The CDR3 extends over 16 amino acids. CDR1 and CDR2 from the germline V gene are SGDLS and YYNGEE. CDR3 in DNA: TGTGCCAGCAGCGTAGGAACAGGGGGCGAAGGGCAGCCCCAGCATTTT. As protein: CASSVGTGGEGQPQHF.

This clone showed up just once. The chain joins TRBV7-2 to TRBJ2-7, with TRBD2 matching 12 bases. This CDR3 comprises 16 residues. Trimming removed 5 bases from V and 0 bases from J; junction bases left unmatched: 5. Looked up from germline, CDR1 is SGHTA and CDR2 is FQGNSA. The CDR3 protein is CASSPGLAGLSYEQYF. The CDR3 nucleotides are TGTGCCAGCAGCCCAGGACTAGCGGGGCTCTCCTACGAGCAGTACTTC.

The rearrangement links TRBV28 to TRBJ2-3; 9 nucleotides align to TRBD2. After removal of 7 bases from V and 6 bases from J, the junction contained 14 bases not matched to a gene. The CDR3 is 16 residues long. CDR1 is MDHEN and CDR2 is SYDVKM in the germline V gene. The CDR3 nucleotides are TGTGCCAGCAACAACGCGCGCCTAGCGGGGTTTGATACGCAGTATTTT. It is translated as CASNNARLAGFDTQYF.

The V gene is TRBV3-1 (or the pseudogene TRBV3-2), the J gene TRBJ2-7, with 12 bases lining up with TRBD2. This CDR3 has 16 residues. Germline values: CDR1 LGHDT, CDR2 YNNKEL (reference sequence). The V gene end was trimmed by 4 bases and the J gene end by 5 bases; junction bases not matched to a gene: 9. DNA of the CDR3: TGTGCCAGCAGCCTAGGACTAGCGGGGAGAGTCAACGAGCAGTACTTC. Residues: CASSLGLAGRVNEQYF.

This chain connects TRBV11-2 to TRBJ1-1; D is perhaps TRBD1 (6 bases). The germline V gene encodes CDR1 SGHAT and CDR2 FQNNGV. The CDR3 totals 12 residues. V was cut by 0 bases and J by 11 bases, with 10 bases left in between. The CDR3 coding sequence is TGTGCCAGCAGCTTAGACGGGGGGCACGCTTTCTTT. This translates into CASSLDGGHAFF.

For the CDR3, the DNA is TGTGCCTGGAGTTCCTATTTCGGGGGATCCTATAATTCACCCCTCCACTTT. Translation gives CAWSSYFGGSYNSPLHF. V gene TRBV30 combines with J gene TRBJ1-6; D is possibly TRBD1 (5 bases). Germline V gene data show CDR1 as GTSNPN and CDR2 as SVGIG (reference sequence). V lost 2 bases and J lost 1, with 15 bases in between. The CDR3 totals 17 residues.

The rearrangement links TRBV12-3 or TRBV12-4 to TRBJ2-7; perhaps TRBD1 as D (6 bases). The CDR3 is 13 residues long. Trimming took off 6 bases at V and 2 bases at J, with 11 bases between the two ends. The CDR3 coding sequence is TGTGCCAGCAGCCGACAGGAAACCTACGAGCAGTACTTC. Its translation: CASSRQETYEQYF.

The chain links TRBV6-1 to TRBJ1-6, with 7 bases fitting TRBD1. This CDR3 is built from 17 residues. Unmatched junction bases numbered 4, after V lost 2 bases and J lost 0 bases. Germline CDR1 and CDR2: MNHNS and SASEGT. CDR3 bases: TGTGCCAGCAGTGAACCAGCAGGGGGCTCCTATAATTCACCCCTCCACTTT. Amino acid sequence: CASSEPAGGSYNSPLHF.